These 2 T cell receptor beta chains were sequenced from one sample in a study of shared clonotypes between healthy human individuals. Sequencing was performed with immunoSEQ multiplex PCR; in TCRdb, only in-frame clones are kept and a portion is missing. The top ten hold roughly 0.13% of the sample, which has roughly 2.5 million clones, about 92% seen once. What was sequenced was naive CD4+ T cells sorted from blood. Subset in this sample: CD45RA+ positively selected. These receptors came from a man aged 18-30 years in good health.

The J gene is TRBJ1-1, the V gene TRBV7-3, with TRBD1 matching over 7 bases. Germline values: CDR1 SGHTA, CDR2 FQGTGA. This CDR3 region has 15 residues. Losses at the gene ends were 1 base for V and 6 bases for J; bases not matched to a gene: 8. The CDR3 loop is CASSLIGTAEAEAFF. CDR3 coding DNA: TGTGCCAGCAGCTTAATCGGGACAGCAGAGGCTGAAGCTTTCTTT.

The V and J genes are TRBV6-1 and TRBJ1-1, with a tentative D call TRBD1 (5 bases). Trimming pared 6 bases from V and 4 bases from J, leaving 15 bases between. Looked up from germline, CDR1 is MNHNS and CDR2 is SASEGT. The CDR3 has 14 amino acids. CDR3 DNA: TGTGCCAGCAGGGGGGGGATGTTAGGCACTGAAGCTTTCTTT. This encodes CASRGGMLGTEAFF.